A single sample gave rise to the 15 T cell receptor beta chains below, sequenced in a study of Ad26.COV2.S vaccination and SARS-CoV-2 variants. Clones were sequenced by immunoSEQ multiplex PCR, and TCRdb holds only the in-frame ones, with some missing. Of around 340,000 clones in the sample, roughly 91% were seen once. Sample treatment: around 19 received Ad26.COV2.S at low or high dose, single or two shots; 5 received placebo; per-sample allocation not given. Material that was analyzed had been drawn on day 63 after the first vaccine or placebo injection. The source material was peripheral blood, sampled in a trial of Ad26.COV2.S vaccine versus placebo. These receptors were collected from a person between 18 and 65 years old who received the Ad26.COV2.S COVID-19 vaccine or a placebo.

A few counts support this clone. The gene calls are TRBV27 and TRBJ1-6, with D uncertain. Germline V gene lookup returns CDR1 MNHEY and CDR2 SMNVEV (reference sequence). The CDR3 is 16 residues long. Trimming pared 5 bases from V and 5 bases from J, leaving 16 bases between. CDR3 region: CASSNIVSRNNSPLHF. DNA for the CDR3: TGTGCCAGCAGTAACATCGTCAGTAGAAATAATTCACCCCTCCACTTT.

This CDR3 reads CASSIASGMYEQYF. Here the CDR3 DNA reads TGCGCCAGCAGTATTGCTAGCGGGATGTACGAGCAGTACTTC. V usage is TRBV5-1 and J usage is TRBJ2-7; the match to TRBD2 covers 9 bases. CDR3 size: 14 residues. V lost 5 bases and J lost 4; bases outside the gene matches: 7. Germline V gene data show CDR1 as SGHRS and CDR2 as YFSETQ.

The CDR3 protein is CASSRRRNEQFF. The CDR3 DNA reads TGTGCCAGCAGTCGACGGCGCAATGAGCAGTTCTTC. The chain recombines TRBV27 with TRBJ2-1, with unresolved D. This CDR3 has 12 amino acids. V was shortened by 5 bases and J by 6 bases, with 8 bases between the two germline ends. CDR1 MNHEY and CDR2 SMNVEV come from the germline V gene (reference sequence).

The J gene is TRBJ2-3, the V gene TRBV19, with TRBD1 as a possible D gene (5 bases). This CDR3 is built from 14 residues. Germline lookup yields CDR1 LNHDA and CDR2 SQIVND (reference sequence). Trimming took off 7 bases at V and 4 bases at J, with 15 bases between the two ends. Here the CDR3 reads CASMRREGADTQYF. The CDR3 DNA sequence: TGTGCCAGTATGAGGCGCGAAGGGGCAGATACGCAGTATTTT.

The DNA of the CDR3 is TGTGCCAGCAGCTTAGATGGTCAAAGCTGGGCCAACGTCCTGACTTTC. It translates to CASSLDGQSWANVLTF. V is TRBV7-9 and J is TRBJ2-6; D call uncertain. With 1 base removed from V and 5 bases from J, the gap between germline ends came to 12 bases. CDR3 length: 16 amino acids. CDR1 SEHNR and CDR2 FQNEAQ come from the germline V gene (reference sequence).

J is TRBJ1-2 and V is TRBV28; 7 bases align to TRBD1. Germline V CDR1 and CDR2: MDHEN, SYDVKM. The CDR3 is 14 residues long. V dropped 2 bases and J dropped 4; count of bases not matched to a gene: 4. CDR3 coding DNA: TGTGCCAGCAGTTTACGACAGGGCGCCTATGGCTACACCTTC. Residues: CASSLRQGAYGYTF.

V and J are TRBV19 and TRBJ1-2, with D perhaps matching TRBD1 (6 bases). CDR3 length: 14 amino acids. V lost 6 bases to trimming and J lost 7 bases, with 18 bases between them. Germline V lookup: CDR1 LNHDA, CDR2 SQIVND (reference sequence). CDR3 residues: CASSTPNRATGYTF. CDR3 nucleotide sequence: TGTGCCAGTAGCACGCCGAACAGGGCGACTGGCTACACCTTC.

The chain uses TRBV18 and TRBJ1-5; no definite D call. Trimming removed 0 bases from V and 4 bases from J, with 7 bases in between. CDR1 and CDR2 from the germline V gene are KGHSH and LQKENI. The CDR3 contains 14 residues. The CDR3 reads CASSPPGPNQPQHF. As DNA, the CDR3 is TGTGCCAGCTCACCACCCGGGCCAAATCAGCCCCAGCATTTT.

CDR3 protein: CASSPRAGATNEKLFF. The CDR3 region has the DNA TGTGCCAGCAGCCCCCGAGCAGGCGCAACTAATGAAAAACTGTTTTTT. The J gene is TRBJ1-4, the V gene TRBV5-6; D gene unclear. Trimming took off 4 bases at V and 0 bases at J, with 13 bases between the two ends. This CDR3 is built from 16 residues. CDR1 and CDR2 (germline): SGHDT, YYEEEE.

V gene TRBV7-2 combines with J gene TRBJ1-4; D remains ambiguous. CDR3 length: 13 amino acids. V gave up 6 bases and J gave up 6 bases, with 11 bases separating them. The germline CDR1 and CDR2 sequences are SGHTA and FQGNSA. The CDR3 bases are TGTGCCAGCAGTTCCCACATTGATGAAAAACTGTTTTTT. This sequence encodes CASSSHIDEKLFF.

The J gene is TRBJ2-5, the V gene TRBV5-1; D possibly corresponds to TRBD1 (5 bases). CDR1 SGHRS and CDR2 YFSETQ come from the germline V gene. The V and J ends lost 5 bases and 5 bases respectively, with 10 bases between them. This CDR3 has 12 residues. CDR3 sequence (DNA): TGCGCCAGCAGAGGGGCTGAGGAGACCCAGTACTTC. Its translation: CASRGAEETQYF.

V and J are TRBV6-2 or TRBV6-3 and TRBJ2-7; maybe TRBD2 (7 bases). Germline values: CDR1 MNHEY, CDR2 SVGEGT. The CDR3 is 18 amino acids. The V end lost 1 base, the J end lost 5 bases, and 24 bases lay between the germline ends. The CDR3 sequence is CASSYLSGGQKTRDEQYF. The CDR3 bases are TGTGCCAGCAGTTACTTGTCGGGGGGCCAAAAAACCCGGGACGAGCAGTACTTC.

The chain joins TRBV30 to TRBJ1-1; maybe TRBD1 (5 bases). Germline assignment: CDR1 GTSNPN and CDR2 SVGIG (reference sequence). Trimming stripped 4 bases from V and 4 bases from J, with 10 bases between. The CDR3 totals 12 residues. CDR3 DNA: TGTGCCTGGAAGTTCGGGGCCACTGAAGCTTTCTTT. Protein sequence: CAWKFGATEAFF.

The chain carries TRBV5-4 and TRBJ2-3, with D possibly TRBD1 on 6 matching bases. The CDR3 runs 15 residues. With 4 bases removed from V and 0 bases from J, the gap between germline ends came to 12 bases. The germline V gene encodes CDR1 SGHNT and CDR2 YYREEE (reference sequence). The CDR3 DNA reads as TGTGCCAGCAGCCTTGGGGGCGCAAGCACAGATACGCAGTATTTT. It yields the protein CASSLGGASTDTQYF.

DNA for the CDR3: TGTGCCAGTAAGGGAGACTGGAGTTACAATGAGCAGTTCTTC. Its translation is CASKGDWSYNEQFF. The J gene is TRBJ2-1, the V gene TRBV19; D might be TRBD2 (5 bases). Germline CDR1 is LNHDA and CDR2 is SQIVND (reference sequence). CDR3 length: 14 amino acids. Trimming removed 7 bases at V and 4 bases at J, with 14 bases between.